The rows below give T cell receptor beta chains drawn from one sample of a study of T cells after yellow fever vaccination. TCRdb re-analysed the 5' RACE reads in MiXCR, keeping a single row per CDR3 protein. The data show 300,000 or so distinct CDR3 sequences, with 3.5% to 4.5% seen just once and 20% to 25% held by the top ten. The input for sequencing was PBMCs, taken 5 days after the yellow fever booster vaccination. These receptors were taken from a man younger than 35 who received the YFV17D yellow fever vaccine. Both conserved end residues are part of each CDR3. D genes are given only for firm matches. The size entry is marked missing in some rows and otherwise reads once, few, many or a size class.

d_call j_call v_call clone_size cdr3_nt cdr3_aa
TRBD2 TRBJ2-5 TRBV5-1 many TGCGCCAGCAGTTCTACTAGCGGGGGTGAGACCCAGTACTTC CASSSTSGGETQYF
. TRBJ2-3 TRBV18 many TGTGCTAGCAGCCCCGGGGGCACAGATACGCAGTATTTT CASSPGGTDTQYF
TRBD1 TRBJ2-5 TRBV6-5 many TGTGCCAGCAGTGCTCCGCAGGGGGCGCGGGAGACCCAGTACTTC CASSAPQGARETQYF
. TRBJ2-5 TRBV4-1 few TGCGCCAGCAGCCTCGGACAGAAACAAGAGACCCAGTACTTC CASSLGQKQETQYF
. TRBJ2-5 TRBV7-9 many TGTGCCAGCAGTCCCTCGTCGGGCGGTAAGACCCAGTACTTC CASSPSSGGKTQYF
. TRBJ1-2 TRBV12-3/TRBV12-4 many TGTGCCAGCAGTTTACACTATGGCTACACCTTC CASSLHYGYTF
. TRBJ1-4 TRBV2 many TGTGCCAGCAACCGGGGGCAAAGTGAAAAACTGTTTTTT CASNRGQSEKLFF
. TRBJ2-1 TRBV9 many TGTGCCAGCAGCGTAGGCGGGGGCGGCTATTATGAGCAGTTCTTC CASSVGGGGYYEQFF
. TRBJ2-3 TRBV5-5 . TGTGCCAGCAGCCTACTGGCTAGGGATACGCAGTATTTT CASSLLARDTQYF
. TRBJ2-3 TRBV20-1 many TGCAGTGCTAGAGATCCTGGGTTAGGTACGCAGTATTTT CSARDPGLGTQYF